The rows below give T cell receptor beta chains drawn from one sample of a study of blood T cell repertoires in COVID-19. Assay used: immunoSEQ multiplex PCR; TCRdb lists only in-frame clones, some missing. The table records about 190,000 clones, nearly 90% of them present only once. Sequencing was performed on peripheral blood. These receptors all come from a man aged 45-60 years with acute or convalescent COVID-19. CDR3s include the opening cysteine and the closing phenylalanine or tryptophan. The order of the fields is D gene, V gene, clone size, J gene, CDR3 DNA, CDR3 protein. A D gene is named only where the DNA matches it firmly. The listing skips clone size in some rows; elsewhere it reads once, few, many or a size class.

-	TRBV10-2	-	TRBJ2-1	TGCGCCAGCAGTCCCCGGTTGTACAATGAGCAGTTCTTC	CASSPRLYNEQFF
-	TRBV28	few	TRBJ1-4	TGTGCCAGCAGTTTAGCCCCCGGGGGGGTTGAAAAACTGTTTTTT	CASSLAPGGVEKLFF
TRBD1	TRBV4-3	-	TRBJ1-2	TGCGCCAGCAGCACTTACAGGGGGGGTAACTATGGCTACACCTTC	CASSTYRGGNYGYTF
-	TRBV30	-	TRBJ1-2	TGTGCCTGGAGTCTAATAACGGGACAAGATGGCTACACCTTC	CAWSLITGQDGYTF
-	TRBV6-5	-	TRBJ1-1	TGTGCCAGCAGTTACTCCGCAGGTAACACTGAAGCTTTCTTT	CASSYSAGNTEAFF
TRBD2	TRBV5-1	-	TRBJ2-3	TGCGCCAGCAGCTTGGACCTAGCGGGCCGCACAGATACGCAGTATTTT	CASSLDLAGRTDTQYF
TRBD2	TRBV28	-	TRBJ2-3	TGTGCCAGCAGCCCTATAGCGGGGTGGGGCACAGATACGCAGTATTTT	CASSPIAGWGTDTQYF
-	TRBV6-2/TRBV6-3	-	TRBJ1-2	TGTGCCAGCAGCTCCGACGGAGGGTTCTATGGCTACACCTTC	CASSSDGGFYGYTF
-	TRBV3-1/TRBV3-2	-	TRBJ1-1	TGTGCCAGCAGCCAAGGTCAGAAGTCCACTGAAGCTTTCTTT	CASSQGQKSTEAFF
TRBD2	TRBV18	-	TRBJ2-3	TGTGCCAGCTCACCAATGAGCGGGAGTAAAGATACGCAGTATTTT	CASSPMSGSKDTQYF
TRBD1	TRBV6-5	-	TRBJ2-7	TGTGCCAGCAGTCCCGGGACAGATTTCTACGAGCAGTACTTC	CASSPGTDFYEQYF
-	TRBV16	few	TRBJ2-1	TGTGCCAGCAGCCAAAAGAGGCCGTCGTACAATAGTCACAATGAGCAGTTCTTC	CASSQKRPSYNSHNEQFF
-	TRBV18	-	TRBJ1-3	TGTGCCAGCTCACCACCGTCGGGACAATATAACACCATATATTTT	CASSPPSGQYNTIYF
-	TRBV20-1	-	TRBJ2-7	TGCAGTGCCCGATCAGCCTACGAGCAGTACTTC	CSARSAYEQYF
-	TRBV6-5	-	TRBJ1-1	TGTGCCAGCAAGGGGTCAAGGGTCGACCTGTTAGCTTTCTTT	CASKGSRVDLLAFF
-	TRBV6-5	-	TRBJ1-1	TGTGCCAGCAGTCGGTACACTGAAGCTTTCTTT	CASSRYTEAFF